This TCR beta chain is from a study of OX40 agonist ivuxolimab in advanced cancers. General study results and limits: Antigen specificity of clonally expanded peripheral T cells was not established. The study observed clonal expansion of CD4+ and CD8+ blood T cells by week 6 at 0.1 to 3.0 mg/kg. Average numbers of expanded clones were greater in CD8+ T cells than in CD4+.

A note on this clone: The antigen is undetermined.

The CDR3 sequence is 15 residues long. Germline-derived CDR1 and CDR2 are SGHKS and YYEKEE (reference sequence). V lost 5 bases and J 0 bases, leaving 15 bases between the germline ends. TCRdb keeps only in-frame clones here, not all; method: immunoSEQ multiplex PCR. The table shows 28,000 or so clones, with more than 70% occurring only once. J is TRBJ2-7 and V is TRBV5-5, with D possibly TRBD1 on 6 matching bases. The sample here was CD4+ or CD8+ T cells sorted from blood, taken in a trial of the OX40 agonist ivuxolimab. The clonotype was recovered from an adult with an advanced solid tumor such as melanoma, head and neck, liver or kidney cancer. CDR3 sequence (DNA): TGTGCCAGCAGTTCCACAGGGTATAGCTCCTACGAGCAGTACTTC. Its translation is CASSSTGYSSYEQYF. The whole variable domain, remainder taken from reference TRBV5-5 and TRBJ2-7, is DAGVTQSPTHLIKTRGQQVTLRCSPISGHKSVSWYQQVLGQGPQFIFQYYEKEERGRGNFPDRFSARQFPNYSSELNVNALLLGDSALYLCASSSTGYSSYEQYFGPGTRLTVT.